The 6 T cell receptor beta chains presented below share a single source sample, sequenced in a study of Ad26.COV2.S vaccination and SARS-CoV-2 variants. Sequenced by immunoSEQ multiplex PCR; TCRdb stores in-frame clones only, minus some. The sample shows around 170,000 clones, roughly nine tenths of them seen only once. The sequences come from peripheral blood, collected after recovery from COVID-19. The source of these receptors is a human donor who had recovered from COVID-19.

The chain is built from TRBV9 and TRBJ2-1; D may be TRBD1 or TRBD2 (5 bases each). V was shortened by 4 bases and J by 6 bases, with 17 bases between the two germline ends. The CDR3 runs 15 residues. Germline V gene data show CDR1 as SGDLS and CDR2 as YYNGEE. The CDR3 sequence is CASSSTGTSSNEQFF. Written as DNA, the CDR3 is TGTGCCAGCAGCTCGACCGGGACCTCAAGCAATGAGCAGTTCTTC.

The J gene is TRBJ1-6, the V gene TRBV30; the match to TRBD1 covers 10 bases. CDR3 length: 14 residues. V was pared by 2 bases and J by 14 bases, with 9 bases of the junction left unmatched. Germline assignment: CDR1 GTSNPN and CDR2 SVGIG (reference sequence). The CDR3 DNA reads TGTGCCTGGAGTACCGGACAGGGGGTTCAAACCCTCCACTTT. Residues: CAWSTGQGVQTLHF. The full variable domain, with the rest looked up from reference TRBV30 and TRBJ1-6, is SQTIHQWPATLVQPVGSPLSLECTVEGTSNPNLYWYRQAAGRGLQLLFYSVGIGQISSEVPQNLSASRPQDRQFILSSKKLLLSDSGFYLCAWSTGQGVQTLHFGNGTRLTVT.

V and J are TRBV11-3 and TRBJ2-1, with no clear D. The CDR3 loop spans 9 amino acids. CDR1 is SGHNT and CDR2 is YENEEA in the germline V gene. V lost 2 bases to trimming and J lost 13 bases, with 3 bases between them. The CDR3 here is CASSLQQFF. The CDR3, as DNA: TGTGCCAGCAGCTTACAACAGTTCTTC.

The J gene is TRBJ2-5, the V gene TRBV5-1; 9 bases map to TRBD1. From germline, CDR1 is SGHRS and CDR2 YFSETQ. J was trimmed by 5 bases and V by 4 bases; bases with no gene match: 6. This CDR3 has 14 residues. The CDR3 coding sequence is TGCGCCAGCAGCACAGGGGGCGCAGGGGAGACCCAGTACTTC. Translation: CASSTGGAGETQYF.

V gene TRBV28 combines with J gene TRBJ1-6; D might be TRBD1 (5 bases). In germline, CDR1 is MDHEN, CDR2 SYDVKM. Trimming cost V 10 bases and J 0 bases, with 13 bases left between them. This CDR3 contains 15 residues. This chain's CDR3 is CATAQRGSYNSPLHF. CDR3 nucleotide sequence: TGTGCCACCGCACAGAGGGGCTCCTATAATTCACCCCTCCACTTT.

The rearrangement uses TRBV9 and TRBJ2-3; D remains unclear. Between the trimmed V and J ends, which lost 2 bases and 4 bases, there was a span of 8 bases. The CDR3 length is 13 residues. The germline CDR1 and CDR2 sequences are SGDLS and YYNGEE. CDR3: CASSVGLADTQYF. The CDR3 nucleotides read TGTGCCAGCAGCGTTGGATTGGCAGATACGCAGTATTTT.